These T cell receptor beta chains were read from a single sample in a study of CD8 T cells in Susac syndrome. TCRdb re-analysed the immunoSEQ multiplex PCR reads in MiXCR, keeping a single row per CDR3 protein. The table lists some 180,000 distinct CDR3 sequences, roughly 90% of them singletons. The specimen sequenced was CD4+ T cells from PBMCs. All receptors come from a human donor with Susac syndrome. The CDR3 runs from the conserved cysteine through the conserved F or W. The order of the fields is clone size, J gene, V gene, CDR3 protein. Part of the rows lack a size; the others show once, few, many or a class for expanded clones.

-	TRBJ2-7	TRBV5-1	CASSRGQTSYEQYF
-	TRBJ2-7	TRBV3-1	CASSKGTYEQYF
-	TRBJ2-5	TRBV5-1	CASSLEGIQETQYF
-	TRBJ2-1	TRBV7-2	CASSPPAGGPNEQFF
-	TRBJ1-4	TRBV7-8	CASSSYDRGDSVKLFF
once	TRBJ2-7	TRBV29-1	CSAGDAGYEQYF
-	TRBJ1-1	TRBV28	CASSFRSTEAFF
-	TRBJ2-7	TRBV29-1	CSVDSEIHEQYF
-	TRBJ2-1	TRBV7-3	CASSDRGLNEQFF
-	TRBJ1-5	TRBV12-3/TRBV12-4	CASSVDRGGFQPQHF
-	TRBJ2-3	TRBV29-1	CSVDTLAGRGNTQYF
few	TRBJ2-1	TRBV18	CASSPRQGSYNEQFF
-	TRBJ2-3	TRBV20-1	CSASIAGTDTQYF
-	TRBJ2-3	TRBV7-9	CASSPRGPGLAVPREYF
-	TRBJ2-5	TRBV5-1	CASSSGQGGQETQYF
-	TRBJ2-3	TRBV25-1	CASRTRTGSTDTQYF
-	TRBJ2-3	TRBV4-2	CASSQRSSGIDTQYF
-	TRBJ2-5	TRBV5-6	CASSLGGQGETQYF
-	TRBJ1-2	TRBV19	CASSINYGYTF
-	TRBJ2-5	TRBV12-3/TRBV12-4	CASSPGQGAVETQYF
-	TRBJ2-7	TRBV30	CAWSDSGGSVEQYF
few	TRBJ2-1	TRBV12-3/TRBV12-4	CASSENRAFEQFF
-	TRBJ2-7	TRBV12-3/TRBV12-4	CASSSRVSSYEQYF
-	TRBJ2-2	TRBV4-1	CASSQATGATGELFF
-	TRBJ1-5	TRBV6-2/TRBV6-3	CASSYGPLVPQHF
-	TRBJ2-7	TRBV12-3/TRBV12-4	CASSSDRVEQYF
-	TRBJ2-5	TRBV2	CASQTDFQETQYF
once	TRBJ1-1	TRBV11-2	CASSRQFTEAFF
-	TRBJ2-1	TRBV5-1	CASSGNSGSQWGEFF
-	TRBJ2-5	TRBV20-1	CSAPRQGKEETQYF
once	TRBJ1-1	TRBV7-9	CASSQDRGRVNTEAFF
-	TRBJ2-7	TRBV10-3	CAISERDRGSEQYF
-	TRBJ2-5	TRBV5-1	CASSLDLTGAALDEETQYF
-	TRBJ1-2	TRBV3-1	CASSQGDGGVEGYTF
-	TRBJ2-1	TRBV29-1	CSVDLWDRHNEQFF
-	TRBJ1-2	TRBV9	CASSAHRQDIYGYTF
-	TRBJ1-1	TRBV14	CASSQRRWSEAFF
-	TRBJ1-1	TRBV27	CASSLRINTEAFF
-	TRBJ1-6	TRBV19	CASTYGTPQMGSPLHF
-	TRBJ1-5	TRBV2	CASSGDRDQPQHF
-	TRBJ2-1	TRBV20-1	CSARVPSGGNNEQFF
-	TRBJ1-2	TRBV2	CASSATGESNYGYTF
-	TRBJ2-1	TRBV27	CASSSLGTVLSEQFF
once	TRBJ1-2	TRBV12-2	CASRLGQYGYTF
-	TRBJ2-1	TRBV5-4	CASSFSGGSNEQFF
-	TRBJ2-7	TRBV4-1	CASSQGSVWTDTYEQYF
-	TRBJ1-5	TRBV3-1	CASSHMQGVQPQHF
few	TRBJ1-1	TRBV5-1	CASSFTTSLNTEAFF
-	TRBJ1-2	TRBV4-2	CASSQASGAEYGYTF
-	TRBJ2-1	TRBV29-1	CSVGASGGTYNEQFF
-	TRBJ1-2	TRBV5-1	CASSWEGQSYGYTF
-	TRBJ1-1	TRBV9	CASSPSRKGEAFF
-	TRBJ2-6	TRBV28	CASSLRDGRSGANVLTF
-	TRBJ2-5	TRBV6-1	CASSKDPPQETQYF
-	TRBJ2-1	TRBV6-6	CASTKTSGSVYEQFF
-	TRBJ1-6	TRBV6-5	CASTSAGEDSPLHF
-	TRBJ2-7	TRBV30	CAWRGLTSYEQYF